This T cell receptor beta chain is drawn from a study of T cell responses to AZD1222 COVID-19 vaccine. Study information: Timing groups of about 4 and about 12 weeks for second doses were pooled.

Per germline, CDR1 SGDLS and CDR2 YYNGEE. This CDR3 has 15 residues. The ends were cut back, 0 bases at V and 4 bases at J, with 11 bases in the middle. Whole-study findings and limits: At study baseline, merely about 6 AZD1222 recipients were seropositive. Dominant at 160-218 and 743-854, vaccine-associated CD4 TCRs also spanned spike. All repertoire sampling was performed exclusively after the peak T cell response.

With regard to this clone: Its matching antigen is unknown.

The method was immunoSEQ multiplex PCR; TCRdb's version includes in-frame clones alone and lacks a portion of them. Among about 120,000 clones listed, 86% were seen once. This chain joins TRBV9 and TRBJ1-3, with TRBD1 as a possible D gene (6 bases). Sequences were derived from peripheral blood, sampled on day 0 of AZD1222 vaccination. The sequence was obtained from an adult in good health. The CDR3: CASSVDWGAGNTIYF. CDR3 in DNA: TGTGCCAGCAGCGTAGATTGGGGGGCCGGAAACACCATATATTTT.